The 9 T cell receptor beta chains listed next were all sequenced from one sample in a study of blood T cells in healthy people across ages. A second PCR, run for roughly 7 to 12 cycles, used a sample-barcoded 5' primer plus a J-beta primer mix. TCRdb re-called the 5' RACE reads through MiXCR, storing one row per CDR3 protein. The sample has some 920,000 distinct CDR3 sequences, roughly 50% seen once. Sequencing was performed on blood. The receptors originated from a woman aged 60-70 years in good health.

This chain joins TRBV12-3 or TRBV12-4 and TRBJ1-5; no clear D gene. The CDR3 contains 15 residues. The V gene lost 6 bases and the J gene lost 0 bases, with 12 bases spanning the gap. CDR3 protein: CASSLSVNSNQPQHF. CDR3 coding DNA: TGTGCCAGCAGCCTATCAGTGAATAGCAATCAGCCCCAGCATTTT.

The CDR3 nucleotides read TGCGCCAGCAGTGAGTCGGAGCGGAACACAGATACGCAGTATTTT. This translates into CASSESERNTDTQYF. V is TRBV10-1 and J is TRBJ2-3; TRBD2 is a possible D gene (5 bases). CDR1 is WNHNN, CDR2 SYGVQD, per germline (reference sequence). The CDR3 extends over 15 amino acids. Trimming stripped 0 bases from V and 2 bases from J, with 9 bases between.

Written as DNA, the CDR3 is TGTGCCAGCAGTCACAGGGTTAGCCCCTTCGAGCAGTACTTC. Translated, it gives CASSHRVSPFEQYF. This chain joins TRBV28 and TRBJ2-7, with TRBD1 as a possible D gene (6 bases). CDR1 is MDHEN, CDR2 SYDVKM, per germline. The CDR3 extends over 14 amino acids. The germline V and J ends were trimmed by 5 bases and 6 bases, with 17 bases remaining between them.

This clonotype has a handful of counts. The chain recombines TRBV12-3 or TRBV12-4 with TRBJ2-1, with TRBD2 matching 15 bases. The CDR3 loop spans 19 amino acids. With 3 bases clipped from V and 3 bases from J, the junction kept 9 bases outside the gene matches. CDR3 bases: TGTGCCAGCAGTTTCGTTGGACTAGCGGGAGGGATAAACTACAATGAGCAGTTCTTC. Translated: CASSFVGLAGGINYNEQFF.

The V and J genes are TRBV18 and TRBJ2-1, with 7 positions matching TRBD1. This CDR3 region has 16 residues. Germline CDR1 reads KGHSH; CDR2 reads LQKENI. The junction had 4 bases not matched to a gene; V was cut back by 2 bases and J by 0 bases. This chain's CDR3 is CASSPGQESSYNEQFF. As DNA, the CDR3 is TGTGCCAGCTCACCAGGACAGGAAAGCTCCTACAATGAGCAGTTCTTC.

The genes are TRBV6-5 and TRBJ1-4; no clear D gene. The length of the CDR3 is 17 residues. V was shortened by 0 bases and J by 1 base, with 12 bases between the two germline ends. The V gene's germline CDR1 is MNHEY and CDR2 SVGAGI. The CDR3 nucleotides read TGTGCCAGCAGTTACTCGAGTCCCCAAGGAACTAATGAAAAACTGTTTTTT. The encoded protein is CASSYSSPQGTNEKLFF.

The chain recombines TRBV20-1 with TRBJ2-1; no definite D call. The germline gives CDR1 DFQATT, CDR2 SNEGSKA (reference sequence). V shed 3 bases and J shed 6 bases, with 15 bases lying between them. This CDR3 has 14 amino acids. CDR3 DNA sequence: TGCAGTGCTAGTAAGGGCCCCAGAAGCAATGAGCAGTTCTTC. It translates to CSASKGPRSNEQFF.

The rearrangement links TRBV30 to TRBJ2-5; tentative D call: TRBD2 (5 bases). Deletions cut 6 bases from V and 3 bases from J, with 8 bases between. The CDR3 spans 11 residues. From germline, CDR1 is GTSNPN and CDR2 SVGIG (reference sequence). The CDR3: CACERKETQYF. The DNA for the CDR3 is TGTGCCTGCGAGCGGAAAGAGACCCAGTACTTC.

The rearrangement uses TRBV10-3 and TRBJ2-7; the match to TRBD2 covers 7 bases. Germline-derived CDR1 and CDR2 are ENHRY and SYGVKD. V lost 0 bases, J lost 4 bases, and 9 bases stayed unmatched. This CDR3 is built from 16 residues. CDR3 in DNA: TGTGCCATCAGTGAGTCGGGAGGGGTTCTCGGTTACGAGCAGTACTTC. As protein: CAISESGGVLGYEQYF.